This T cell receptor beta chain was documented in a study of OX40 agonist ivuxolimab in advanced cancers. Study context: Cancers in dose escalation were hepatocellular, melanoma, renal cell and head and neck. Two cutaneous melanoma patients and one hepatocellular carcinoma patient, three in all, had partial responses.

Trimming took off 5 bases at V and 0 bases at J, with 8 bases between the two ends. This CDR3 spans 14 amino acids. Germline CDR1 SGDLS, CDR2 YYNGEE. Sequencing used immunoSEQ multiplex PCR; TCRdb keeps in-frame clones, though not all of them. The sample contains about 33,000 clones, over 85% of which appear only once. Specimen: CD4+ or CD8+ T cells sorted from blood, collected in a trial of the OX40 agonist ivuxolimab. The V call is TRBV9, the J call TRBJ2-2, with D unresolved. The receptor comes from an adult with an advanced solid tumor such as melanoma, head and neck, liver or kidney cancer. CDR3 DNA sequence: TGTGCCAGCAGTGGACGTACGAACACCGGGGAGCTGTTTTTT. As protein: CASSGRTNTGELFF.